The T cell receptor beta chain described here comes from a study of graft-versus-host responses after intestinal transplantation. Study observations and caveats: Where graft-donor T cell macrochimerism was present, patients had high graft-versus-host to host-versus-graft clonal ratios in allografts. Peak circulating GvH clone levels were associated with early post-transplant HvG declines. Some GvH clones were seen earlier in gut or blood, suggesting intestinal origin.

A single count supports this clone. The antigen remains unidentified. Some clones are missing from TCRdb's copy, which holds only in-frame ones; the method was immunoSEQ multiplex PCR. The data contain about 90,000 clones, roughly 92% of them singletons. The receptor comes from a human donor who received an intestinal transplant. The material was unstimulated CD4+ T cells sorted from spleen or lymph node cells, obtained before intestinal transplant.

CDR3 amino acids: CAWSVQGSETQYF. The CDR3 coding sequence is TGTGCCTGGAGTGTCCAAGGGTCGGAGACCCAGTACTTC. V and J are TRBV30 and TRBJ2-5; D unresolved. Germline V gives CDR1 GTSNPN, CDR2 SVGIG (reference sequence). The CDR3 has 13 amino acids. V was clipped by 0 bases and J by 5 bases, with 10 bases between them.